This T cell receptor beta chain came from a study of OX40 agonist ivuxolimab in advanced cancers. Produced via immunoSEQ multiplex PCR; TCRdb's table is partial and in-frame only. The sample holds around 80,000 clones, around nine tenths seen once. The clonotype was recovered from an adult with an advanced solid tumor such as melanoma, head and neck, liver or kidney cancer. Sample: CD4+ or CD8+ T cells sorted from blood, taken in a trial of the OX40 agonist ivuxolimab.

The CDR3 DNA reads TGTGCCAGCAGCCCCTTAGGGACTGGCTCCTACGAGCAGTACTTC. It specifies CASSPLGTGSYEQYF. This chain uses TRBV5-6 with TRBJ2-7; D is possibly TRBD2 (6 bases). V lost 4 bases, J lost 0 bases, and 14 bases lay in between. CDR3 length: 15 amino acids. Germline loops: CDR1 SGHDT, CDR2 YYEEEE. The entire variable domain, with the rest obtained from reference TRBV5-6 and TRBJ2-7, is as follows: DAGVTQSPTHLIKTRGQQVTLRCSPKSGHDTVSWYQQALGQGPQFIFQYYEEEERQRGNFPDRFSGHQFPNYSSELNVNALLLGDSALYLCASSPLGTGSYEQYFGPGTRLTVT.